Presented here are 10 T cell receptor beta chains from one specimen sequenced in a study of T cells in women clearing cervical HPV infection. The data were produced by immunoSEQ multiplex PCR, yet TCRdb's version contains in-frame clones alone and is incomplete. In total, the table holds tens of thousands of clones. Sequencing was carried out using blood buffy coat. The receptors were sampled from a woman between 18 and 70 years old with a cervical HPV16 infection that either progressed to CIN3+ or cleared (not recorded which).

As concerns this clone: The CDR3 end falls 3 residues outside the read, so it is completed with the germline J gene. This chain connects TRBV19 to TRBJ2-7, with TRBD1 matching over 8 bases. This CDR3 is built from 14 residues. Germline V gene data show CDR1 as LNHDA and CDR2 as SQIVND (reference sequence). Trimming at V came to 7 bases and at J to 2 bases, leaving 7 bases not matched to a gene. CDR3 bases read: TGTGCCAGTAATCACGGACAGGGAGCCTACGAG. Protein product: CASNHGQGAYE. The full CDR3 sequence reads CASNHGQGAYEQYF. The full variable domain, in which reference TRBV19 and TRBJ2-7 provide the parts outside the CDR3, is DGGITQSPKYLFRKEGQNVTLSCEQNLNHDAMYWYRQDPGQGLRLIYYSQIVNDFQKGDIAEGYSVSREKKESFPLTVTSAQKNPTAFYLCASNHGQGAYEQYFGPGTRLTVT.

In terms of frequency, this clone is medium-sized. The read gets to within 3 residues of the CDR3 end, and the germline J gene fills in the rest. V is TRBV10-3 and J is TRBJ2-5; 8 nucleotides agree with TRBD1. Germline V gene lookup returns CDR1 ENHRY and CDR2 SYGVKD. The junction had 7 bases not matched to a gene; V was cut back by 5 bases and J by 5 bases. The CDR3 runs to 14 residues. Incomplete CDR3 DNA: TGTGCCATCAGTAACCGGGACAGGATGGAGACC. It codes for CAISNRDRMET. The CDR3 in full is CAISNRDRMETQYF.

A word on this clone: The read gets to within 3 residues of the CDR3 end, and the germline J gene fills in the rest. J is TRBJ2-7 and V is TRBV7-9; the D is unclear. The V end was cut by 2 bases, the J end by 3 bases, with 5 bases between. Per germline, CDR1 SEHNR and CDR2 FQNEAQ (reference sequence). The CDR3 covers 12 residues. CDR3 DNA, as far as it was read: TGTGCCAGCAGCTTATACTACTACGAG. It specifies CASSLYYYE. The CDR3 in its entirety is CASSLYYYEQYF.

CDR3 sequence: CAWSVNSVTYNEQFF. CDR3 DNA (partial): TGTGCCTGGAGTGTAAATAGCGTAACCTACAATGAG. The chain links TRBV30 to TRBJ2-1, with D possibly TRBD2 on 5 matching bases. The sequenced fragment ends 3 residues before the CDR3 boundary, so the rest is inferred from the germline J gene. CDR1 is GTSNPN, CDR2 SVGIG, per germline (reference sequence). The V end lost 0 bases, the J end lost 2 bases, and 11 bases lay between the germline ends. The length of the CDR3 is 15 residues. Full variable domain (missing parts from reference TRBV30 and TRBJ2-1): SQTIHQWPATLVQPVGSPLSLECTVEGTSNPNLYWYRQAAGRGLQLLFYSVGIGQISSEVPQNLSASRPQDRQFILSSKKLLLSDSGFYLCAWSVNSVTYNEQFFGPGTRLTVL.

Concerning this clone: The read ends 3 residues early relative to the CDR3; the germline J gene fills the gap. This chain uses TRBV5-1 with TRBJ1-1; no definite D call. The CDR3 spans 14 residues. V was clipped by 0 bases and J by 0 bases, with 6 bases between them. Germline CDR1 reads SGHRS; CDR2 reads YFSETQ. CDR3 DNA, as far as it was read: TGCGCCAGCAGCTTGGACGGTTTGAACACTGAA. This encodes CASSLDGLNTE. The entire CDR3 is CASSLDGLNTEAFF.

Worth noting for this clone: Read sequence stops 3 residues before the CDR3 end, and the germline J gene provides the missing end. V gene TRBV20-1 combines with J gene TRBJ2-3; TRBD2 agrees at 8 bases. Trimming at V came to 3 bases and at J to 2 bases, leaving 1 base not matched to a gene. Germline V gene data show CDR1 as DFQATT and CDR2 as SNEGSKA (reference sequence). The CDR3 is 13 residues long. The CDR3 DNA, read in part, is TGCAGTGCTAGCGGGGGGGCCACAGATACG. Translated, it gives CSASGGATDT. The whole CDR3 protein is CSASGGATDTQYF.

The CDR3 DNA, read in part, is TGCAGCGTCCGGACAGGGGTGGCGAACACTGAA. Translation: CSVRTGVANTE. In full, the CDR3 is CSVRTGVANTEAFF. The chain has TRBV29-1 and TRBJ1-1, with TRBD1 matching 9 bases. With the read ending 3 residues before the CDR3 end, the germline J gene is used to fill in that end. Per the germline V gene, CDR1 is SQVTM and CDR2 is ANQGSEA. The CDR3 is 14 residues long. V lost 6 bases to trimming and J lost 1 base; unmatched junction nucleotides: 6. Looking up the rest from reference TRBV29-1 and TRBJ1-1 gives the full variable domain: SAVISQKPSRDICQRGTSLTIQCQVDSQVTMMFWYRQQPGQSLTLIATANQGSEATYESGFVIDKFPISRPNLTFSTLTVSNMSPEDSSIYLCSVRTGVANTEAFFGQGTRLTVV.

About this clone: The read ends 3 residues shy of where the CDR3 ends; the end is completed using the germline J gene. The V and J genes are TRBV7-2 and TRBJ1-3, with D perhaps matching TRBD1 (5 bases). From germline, CDR1 is SGHTA and CDR2 FQGNSA. V lost 2 bases and J lost 0, with 8 bases in between. The CDR3 consists of 15 residues. CDR3 loop: CASSLSRGSGNTIYF. Partial CDR3 DNA: TGTGCCAGCAGCTTATCGAGGGGCTCTGGAAACACC.

Comments on this clone: The read terminates 3 residues before the CDR3 end, so the remaining end is supplied by the germline J gene. The rearrangement joins TRBV20-1 to TRBJ1-3; D is undetermined. Germline V gives CDR1 DFQATT, CDR2 SNEGSKA (reference sequence). Trimming removed 0 bases from V and 0 bases from J, with 9 bases in between. CDR3 length equals 15 residues. CDR3 sequence: CSARDWATSGNTIYF. The CDR3 bases that were read are TGCAGTGCTAGAGACTGGGCCACCTCTGGAAACACC.

Note on this clone: With the read ending 3 residues before the CDR3 end, the germline J gene is used to fill in that end. The rearrangement joins TRBV7-3 to TRBJ2-1; TRBD2 aligns across 10 bases. With 1 base clipped from V and 4 bases from J, the junction kept 7 bases outside the gene matches. CDR3 size: 17 residues. The germline V gene encodes CDR1 SGHTA and CDR2 FQGTGA. The CDR3 here is CASSLKWLAGVYNEQFF. The sequenced CDR3 bases are TGTGCCAGCAGCTTAAAGTGGCTAGCGGGAGTGTACAATGAG.